The clone carrying this T cell receptor beta chain was found a few times. Its target is not known. This sample was included in a study of graft-versus-host responses after intestinal transplantation. The protocol was immunoSEQ multiplex PCR, while the TCRdb copy is restricted to in-frame clones and leaves out a portion. The table shows under 80,000 clones, with approximately 90% occurring only once. The study, taken as a whole, reports: HvG clone declines early post-transplant were associated with peak circulating GvH levels.

Material: PBMCs, obtained 98 days after intestinal transplantation. This sequence was found in a human patient who received an intestinal transplant, so some T cells may come from the graft donor.

Here the CDR3 DNA reads TGTGCCAGCAGTTATGGGGGCCAATTACTATACAATGAGCAGTTCTTC. The encoded protein is CASSYGGQLLYNEQFF. The chain is built from TRBV6-6 and TRBJ2-1; tentatively, D is TRBD1 (6 bases). The CDR3 is 16 residues long. From germline, CDR1 is MNHNY and CDR2 SVGAGI (reference sequence). V shed 3 bases and J shed 4 bases, with 16 bases lying between them.